This T cell receptor (beta chain) was recovered during a study of control samples from healthy donors and cancer patients. The repertoire was sequenced with immunoSEQ multiplex PCR; TCRdb's copy has only in-frame clones and lacks some. The sample lists some 150,000 clones; about 94% were seen once. The junction had 4 bases not matched to a gene; V was cut back by 0 bases and J by 6 bases. Germline V CDR1 and CDR2: SGHRS, YFSETQ. This CDR3 has 15 amino acids. The origin of this receptor is a man aged 55 to 70 with colorectal cancer. The sample was PBMCs. The chain is built from TRBV5-1 and TRBJ2-3; TRBD1 matches at 10 bases. This chain's CDR3 is CASSLAGTGADTQYF. The CDR3, as DNA: TGCGCCAGCAGCTTGGCCGGGACAGGGGCTGATACGCAGTATTTT.